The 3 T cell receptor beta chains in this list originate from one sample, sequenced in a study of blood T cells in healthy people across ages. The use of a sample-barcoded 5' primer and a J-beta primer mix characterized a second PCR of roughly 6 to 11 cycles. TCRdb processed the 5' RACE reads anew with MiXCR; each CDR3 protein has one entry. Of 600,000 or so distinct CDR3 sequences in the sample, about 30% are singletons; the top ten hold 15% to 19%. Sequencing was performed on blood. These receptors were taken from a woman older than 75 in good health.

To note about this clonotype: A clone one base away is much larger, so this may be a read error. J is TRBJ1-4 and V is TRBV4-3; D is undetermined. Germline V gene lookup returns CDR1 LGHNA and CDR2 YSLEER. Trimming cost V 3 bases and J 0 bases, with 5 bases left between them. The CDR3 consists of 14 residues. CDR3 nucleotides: TGCGCCAGCAGCCACCATGCAACTAATGAAAAACTGTTTTTT. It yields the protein CASSHHATNEKLFF.

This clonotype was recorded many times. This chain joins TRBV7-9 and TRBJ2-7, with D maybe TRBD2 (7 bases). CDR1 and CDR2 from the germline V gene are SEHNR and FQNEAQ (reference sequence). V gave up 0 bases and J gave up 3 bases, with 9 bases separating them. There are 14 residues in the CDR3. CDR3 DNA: TGTGCCAGCAGCTTAGCAGGGGGGGACTACGAGCAGTACTTC. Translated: CASSLAGGDYEQYF.

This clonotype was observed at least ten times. CDR3 in DNA: TGTGCCAGCAGCCTAAGAGATGGGGGGGGGGCAGGAGAGCAGTACTTC. Its protein product is CASSLRDGGGAGEQYF. The rearrangement uses TRBV3-1 and TRBJ2-7, with a possible D match to TRBD2 (7 bases). Trimming stripped 4 bases from V and 7 bases from J, with 23 bases between. The CDR3 spans 16 residues. Looked up from germline, CDR1 is LGHDT and CDR2 is YNNKEL (reference sequence).